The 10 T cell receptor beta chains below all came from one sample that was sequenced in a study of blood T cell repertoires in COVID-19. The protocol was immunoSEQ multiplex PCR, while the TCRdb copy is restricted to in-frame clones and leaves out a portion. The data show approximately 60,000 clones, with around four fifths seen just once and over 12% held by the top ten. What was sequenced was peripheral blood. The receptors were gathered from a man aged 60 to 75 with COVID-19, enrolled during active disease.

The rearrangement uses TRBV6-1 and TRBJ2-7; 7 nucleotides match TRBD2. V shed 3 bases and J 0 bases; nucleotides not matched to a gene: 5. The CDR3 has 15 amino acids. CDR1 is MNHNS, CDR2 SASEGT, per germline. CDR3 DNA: TGTGCCAGCAGTGACCAAGCGGGGAGCTCCTACGAGCAGTACTTC. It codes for CASSDQAGSSYEQYF.

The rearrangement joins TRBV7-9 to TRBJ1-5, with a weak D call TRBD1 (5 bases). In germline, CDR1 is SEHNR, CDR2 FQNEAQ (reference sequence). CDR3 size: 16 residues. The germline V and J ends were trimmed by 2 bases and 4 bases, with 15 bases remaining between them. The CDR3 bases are TGTGCCAGCAGCTTATGGGGACCGGGAGGAAATCAGCCCCAGCATTTT. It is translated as CASSLWGPGGNQPQHF.

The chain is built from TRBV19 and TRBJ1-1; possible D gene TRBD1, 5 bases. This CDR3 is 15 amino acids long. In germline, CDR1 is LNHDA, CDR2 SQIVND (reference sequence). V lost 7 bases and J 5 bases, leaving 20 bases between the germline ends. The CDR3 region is CASTPSFPRGTEAFF. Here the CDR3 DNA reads TGTGCCAGTACCCCCAGTTTTCCAAGGGGAACTGAAGCTTTCTTT.

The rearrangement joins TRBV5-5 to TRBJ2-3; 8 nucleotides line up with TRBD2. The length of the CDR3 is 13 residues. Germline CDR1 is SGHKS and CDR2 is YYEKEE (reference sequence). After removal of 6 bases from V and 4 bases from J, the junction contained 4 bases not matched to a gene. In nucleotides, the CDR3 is TGTGCCAGCACCCCCGGGGGGGCAGATACGCAGTATTTT. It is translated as CASTPGGADTQYF.

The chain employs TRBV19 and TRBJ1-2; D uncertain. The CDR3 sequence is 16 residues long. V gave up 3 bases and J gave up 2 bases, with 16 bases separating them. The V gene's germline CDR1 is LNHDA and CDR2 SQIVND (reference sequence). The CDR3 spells CASSMQRDFTNYGYTF. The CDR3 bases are TGTGCCAGTAGTATGCAGAGGGATTTTACGAACTATGGCTACACCTTC. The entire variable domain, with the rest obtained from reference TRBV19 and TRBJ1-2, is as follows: DGGITQSPKYLFRKEGQNVTLSCEQNLNHDAMYWYRQDPGQGLRLIYYSQIVNDFQKGDIAEGYSVSREKKESFPLTVTSAQKNPTAFYLCASSMQRDFTNYGYTFGSGTRLTVV.

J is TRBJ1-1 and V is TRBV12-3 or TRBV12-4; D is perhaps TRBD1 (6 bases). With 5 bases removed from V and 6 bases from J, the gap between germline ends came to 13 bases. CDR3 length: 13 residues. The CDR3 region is CASSVVQGPEAFF. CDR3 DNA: TGTGCCAGCAGTGTCGTACAGGGACCTGAAGCTTTCTTT.

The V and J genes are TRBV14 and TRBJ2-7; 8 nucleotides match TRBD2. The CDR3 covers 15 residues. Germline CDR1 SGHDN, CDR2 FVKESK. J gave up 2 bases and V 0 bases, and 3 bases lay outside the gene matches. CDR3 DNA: TGTGCCAGCAGCCAAGACCACGGGAGGGCCTACGAGCAGTACTTC. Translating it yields CASSQDHGRAYEQYF.

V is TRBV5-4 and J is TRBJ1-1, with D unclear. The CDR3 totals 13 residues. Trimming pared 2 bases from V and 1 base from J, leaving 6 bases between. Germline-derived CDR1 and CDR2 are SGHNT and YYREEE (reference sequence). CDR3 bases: TGTGCCAGCAGCTTTGAGCCGAACACTGAAGCTTTCTTT. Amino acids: CASSFEPNTEAFF.

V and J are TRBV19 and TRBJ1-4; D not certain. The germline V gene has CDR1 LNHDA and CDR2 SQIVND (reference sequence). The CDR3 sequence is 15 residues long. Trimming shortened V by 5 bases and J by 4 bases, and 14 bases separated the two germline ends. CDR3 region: CASSPHSSSNEKLFF. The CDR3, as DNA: TGTGCCAGTAGTCCGCACAGCTCAAGTAATGAAAAACTGTTTTTT. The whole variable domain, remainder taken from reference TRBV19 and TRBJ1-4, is DGGITQSPKYLFRKEGQNVTLSCEQNLNHDAMYWYRQDPGQGLRLIYYSQIVNDFQKGDIAEGYSVSREKKESFPLTVTSAQKNPTAFYLCASSPHSSSNEKLFFGSGTQLSVL.

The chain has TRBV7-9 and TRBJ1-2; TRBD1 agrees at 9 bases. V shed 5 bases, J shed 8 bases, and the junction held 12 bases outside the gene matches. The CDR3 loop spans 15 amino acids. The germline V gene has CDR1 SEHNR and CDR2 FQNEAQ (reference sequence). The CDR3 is CASSLTRDRDVGYTF. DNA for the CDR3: TGTGCCAGCAGCCTCACTAGGGACAGGGATGTCGGCTACACCTTC.